One sample yielded the 25 T cell receptor beta chains listed below, sequenced in a study of blood T cells in healthy people across ages. A second PCR of about 6 to 12 cycles used a sample-barcoded 5' primer and a J-beta primer mix. TCRdb redid the calling of the 5' RACE reads with MiXCR, one entry per CDR3 protein. The sample lists some 920,000 distinct CDR3 sequences, 51% seen once, with about 22% in the top ten. Sample: blood. The source of these receptors is a woman in her sixties or seventies in good health.

This clonotype was counted a few times. J is TRBJ2-3 and V is TRBV4-2; 7 positions match TRBD2. J lost 5 bases, V lost 3 bases, and 5 bases had no gene match. Germline values: CDR1 LGHNA, CDR2 YNFKEQ. The CDR3 is made up of 14 amino acids. The CDR3 DNA is TGTGCCAGCAGCCACGGGAGGTTGGAAGATACGCAGTATTTT. Translation gives CASSHGRLEDTQYF.

The V gene is TRBV29-1, the J gene TRBJ2-5; D perhaps matches TRBD1 (5 bases). Germline CDR1 reads SQVTM; CDR2 reads ANQGSEA. Between the trimmed V and J ends, which lost 4 bases and 5 bases, there was a span of 14 bases. CDR3 length: 13 residues. CDR3 sequence (DNA): TGCAGCGTTGCGGCAGGGTCTGGGGAGACCCAGTACTTC. It is translated as CSVAAGSGETQYF.

The chain recombines TRBV6-1 with TRBJ1-1; D is unclear. Trimming shortened V by 4 bases and J by 3 bases, and 9 bases separated the two germline ends. Germline V gene lookup returns CDR1 MNHNS and CDR2 SASEGT. This CDR3 is 13 amino acids long. As DNA, the CDR3 is TGTGCCAGCAGTGTATACACCTACACTGAAGCTTTCTTT. Amino acids: CASSVYTYTEAFF.

This clonotype has just a few counts. The CDR3 loop reads CASHRDRAVGYTF. The CDR3 DNA reads as TGTGCCAGCCACCGGGACAGGGCTGTCGGCTACACCTTC. This chain joins TRBV6-5 and TRBJ1-2; 9 positions match TRBD1. Germline V gene lookup returns CDR1 MNHEY and CDR2 SVGAGI. CDR3 length equals 13 residues. After removal of 8 bases from V and 8 bases from J, the junction contained 9 bases not matched to a gene.

The CDR3 spells CASSQWDMAKNIQYF. CDR3 DNA sequence: TGTGCCAGCAGCCAGTGGGACATGGCCAAAAACATTCAGTACTTC. The chain has TRBV4-2 and TRBJ2-4; tentative D call: TRBD1 (6 bases). This CDR3 contains 15 residues. Per germline, CDR1 LGHNA and CDR2 YNFKEQ. V was clipped by 3 bases and J by 1 base, with 10 bases between them.

Only a few counts were recorded for this clonotype. The gene calls are TRBV2 and TRBJ2-5; D possibly corresponds to TRBD1 (5 bases). V was trimmed by 1 base and J by 4 bases, leaving 16 bases between them. Germline V lookup: CDR1 SNHLY, CDR2 FYNNEI. CDR3 length: 16 residues. DNA of the CDR3: TGTGCCAGCAGTGAAGACAGGTTCCCATGGGTAGAGACCCAGTACTTC. Its translation is CASSEDRFPWVETQYF.

This clonotype was seen a handful of times. V and J are TRBV2 and TRBJ2-5, with D unresolved. Germline V gene data show CDR1 as SNHLY and CDR2 as FYNNEI. The CDR3 runs 14 residues. The V and J ends lost 6 bases and 5 bases respectively, with 16 bases between them. This CDR3 is CASRLGARWETQYF. CDR3 nucleotides: TGTGCCAGCAGGCTCGGAGCCCGGTGGGAGACCCAGTACTTC.

The chain is built from TRBV20-1 and TRBJ1-1, with TRBD1 matching 7 bases. Losses at the gene ends were 5 bases for V and 7 bases for J; bases not matched to a gene: 19. The CDR3 has 16 residues. Germline V lookup: CDR1 DFQATT, CDR2 SNEGSKA (reference sequence). In DNA form, the CDR3 reads TGCAGTGCTGGACAGGACATAGGAATGGGGTCCTATGAAGCTTTCTTT. Translation: CSAGQDIGMGSYEAFF.

This chain joins TRBV6-1 and TRBJ2-1, with TRBD1 as a possible D gene (6 bases). The germline V and J ends were trimmed by 6 bases and 4 bases, with 19 bases remaining between them. The CDR3 runs to 16 residues. Germline V gene lookup returns CDR1 MNHNS and CDR2 SASEGT. In DNA, the CDR3 is TGTGCCAGCAGCCTACCGGGACAAAGATTTTACAATGAGCAGTTCTTC. This codes for CASSLPGQRFYNEQFF.

The rearrangement uses TRBV28 and TRBJ2-7; 11 bases match TRBD2. The J segment lost 2 bases and the V segment lost 5 bases, leaving 5 bases of the junction unmatched. The CDR3 has 15 amino acids. Germline lookup yields CDR1 MDHEN and CDR2 SYDVKM. Here the CDR3 DNA reads TGTGCCAGCAGTCCCGGGACTAGCGGCCCCTACGAGCAGTACTTC. Amino acid sequence: CASSPGTSGPYEQYF. The full variable domain, with the rest looked up from reference TRBV28 and TRBJ2-7, is DVKVTQSSRYLVKRTGEKVFLECVQDMDHENMFWYRQDPGLGLRLIYFSYDVKMKEKGDIPEGYSVSREKKERFSLILESASTNQTSMYLCASSPGTSGPYEQYFGPGTRLTVT.

V gene TRBV29-1 combines with J gene TRBJ2-5, with TRBD1 matching 11 bases. This CDR3 is built from 14 residues. V shed 6 bases and J 7 bases; nucleotides not matched to a gene: 10. Germline V gene data show CDR1 as SQVTM and CDR2 as ANQGSEA. CDR3 amino acids: CSVANTGTGGTQYF. CDR3 nucleotides: TGCAGCGTCGCAAATACCGGGACAGGGGGGACCCAGTACTTC.

In this sample, this clonotype turned up a few times. This chain links TRBV18 with TRBJ2-7; maybe TRBD2 (5 bases). The J call may be wrong; the DNA end is better matched by TRBJ2-5. The CDR3 runs to 14 residues. In germline, CDR1 is KGHSH, CDR2 LQKENI. The CDR3, as DNA: TGTGCCAGCTCACCACAGGGAGTTCGGGAGACCCAGTACTTC. It is translated as CASSPQGVRETQYF.

V usage is TRBV25-1 and J usage is TRBJ2-7; D possibly uses TRBD1 or TRBD2 (5 bases each). The V end was cut by 1 base, the J end by 2 bases, with 15 bases between. Germline values: CDR1 MGHDK, CDR2 SYGVNS. There are 16 residues in the CDR3. The CDR3 protein is CASSEWVTERAYEQYF. Here the CDR3 DNA reads TGTGCCAGCAGTGAATGGGTGACAGAGAGGGCCTACGAGCAGTACTTC.

Only a few counts were recorded for this clonotype. The chain uses TRBV12-3 or TRBV12-4 and TRBJ2-3; 7 bases line up with TRBD1. CDR3 length: 14 residues. With V trimmed by 6 bases and J by 4 bases, 7 bases remained unmatched. The CDR3 here is CASRNRGWADTQYF. CDR3 nucleotide sequence: TGTGCCAGCAGGAACAGGGGTTGGGCAGATACGCAGTATTTT.

There are a few counts of this clonotype. The chain is built from TRBV6-6 and TRBJ1-5, with D tentatively TRBD1 (6 bases). V lost 2 bases, J lost 0 bases, and 8 bases lay in between. CDR3 length equals 15 residues. Germline V gene lookup returns CDR1 MNHNY and CDR2 SVGAGI (reference sequence). The CDR3 sequence is CASSYEGHSNQPQHF. Written as DNA, the CDR3 is TGTGCCAGCAGTTACGAGGGACATAGCAATCAGCCCCAGCATTTT.

This clonotype occurred a few times. The genes are TRBV2 and TRBJ2-7; D possibly matches TRBD1 or TRBD2 (6 bases each). V dropped 5 bases and J dropped 5 bases, with 13 bases sitting between them. This CDR3 has 13 residues. Germline V CDR1 and CDR2: SNHLY, FYNNEI. The CDR3 bases are TGTGCCAGCAGTTTTAAAGGGGGGCACGAGCAGTACTTC. Protein: CASSFKGGHEQYF.

This clonotype was seen only a few times. The chain employs TRBV3-1 and TRBJ2-7, with 10 positions matching TRBD2. The J call may be wrong; the DNA end is better matched by TRBJ2-5. The germline V gene encodes CDR1 LGHDT and CDR2 YNNKEL (reference sequence). The CDR3 has 14 residues. This chain's CDR3 is CASSSGTSAETQYF. The CDR3 region has the DNA TGTGCCAGCAGCTCCGGGACTAGCGCGGAGACCCAGTACTTC.

The rearrangement joins TRBV6-2 or TRBV6-3 to TRBJ2-7; 7 bases are a match to TRBD2. V lost 6 bases to trimming and J lost 3 bases; unmatched junction nucleotides: 8. The CDR3 runs to 14 residues. The germline V gene has CDR1 MNHEY and CDR2 SVGEGT. The CDR3 here is CASRMGLTRYEQYF. For the CDR3, the DNA is TGTGCCAGCAGGATGGGACTAACCCGCTACGAGCAGTACTTC.

The chain joins TRBV27 to TRBJ2-1, with 10 bases matching TRBD2. This CDR3 region has 15 residues. V dropped 5 bases and J dropped 5; count of bases not matched to a gene: 6. Germline V gives CDR1 MNHEY, CDR2 SMNVEV (reference sequence). The CDR3 region is CASSHGTSAHNEQFF. The DNA for the CDR3 is TGTGCCAGCAGTCACGGGACTAGCGCCCACAATGAGCAGTTCTTC.

CDR3 DNA: TGTGCCAGCAGACGACCTAGCGGCTTCAATGAGCAGTTCTTC. It yields the protein CASRRPSGFNEQFF. The J gene is TRBJ2-1, the V gene TRBV7-2; TRBD2 agrees at 7 bases. Germline V lookup: CDR1 SGHTA, CDR2 FQGNSA. The CDR3 totals 14 residues. The V and J ends lost 6 bases and 6 bases, in that order; junction bases with no gene match: 8.

V gene TRBV28 combines with J gene TRBJ2-7; TRBD1 matches 8 bases. CDR3 size: 14 residues. The trim removed 5 bases at V and 5 bases at J, leaving 8 bases unmatched. The V gene's germline CDR1 is MDHEN and CDR2 SYDVKM. This CDR3 reads CASSIGQGINEQYF. The CDR3 DNA reads TGTGCCAGCAGTATAGGACAGGGCATCAACGAGCAGTACTTC. Full variable domain (rest looked up from reference TRBV28 and TRBJ2-7): DVKVTQSSRYLVKRTGEKVFLECVQDMDHENMFWYRQDPGLGLRLIYFSYDVKMKEKGDIPEGYSVSREKKERFSLILESASTNQTSMYLCASSIGQGINEQYFGPGTRLTVT.

This clonotype was picked up a small number of times. CDR3 DNA sequence: TGTGCCAGCGTAGCGGGAGGACGAGAGACCCAGTACTTC. Its translation is CASVAGGRETQYF. The chain is built from TRBV6-6 and TRBJ2-5, with TRBD2 matching over 10 bases. The length of the CDR3 is 13 residues. J gave up 4 bases and V 8 bases, and 4 bases lay outside the gene matches. Germline CDR1 and CDR2: MNHNY and SVGAGI (reference sequence).

This chain joins TRBV6-2 or TRBV6-3 and TRBJ2-4, with 10 bases that match TRBD2. With the DNA end fitting TRBJ2-7 better, the J assignment may be wrong. This CDR3 comprises 14 residues. CDR1 and CDR2 (germline): MNHEY, SVGEGT. The CDR3 loop reads CASSSSGSMYEQYF. CDR3 nucleotide sequence: TGTGCCAGCAGTTCTAGCGGGAGTATGTACGAGCAGTACTTC.

This clonotype occurred a few times. The chain recombines TRBV4-1 with TRBJ2-2; tentatively, D is TRBD2 (6 bases). The germline gives CDR1 MGHRA, CDR2 YSYEKL. The CDR3 has 20 residues. Trimming took 5 bases from V and 4 from J, leaving 29 bases between them. The CDR3 region is CASSWGGIRAPKPRTGELFF. The CDR3 DNA is TGCGCCAGCAGCTGGGGCGGGATCCGGGCCCCAAAGCCCCGCACCGGGGAGCTGTTTTTT.

J is TRBJ2-7 and V is TRBV20-1, with TRBD2 identical over 9 bases. The CDR3 runs to 14 residues. The trim removed 3 bases at V and 0 bases at J, leaving 3 bases unmatched. Germline CDR1 DFQATT, CDR2 SNEGSKA (reference sequence). Written as DNA, the CDR3 is TGCAGTGCTAGTCTAGCGGGGACCTCCTACGAGCAGTACTTC. Translating it yields CSASLAGTSYEQYF.